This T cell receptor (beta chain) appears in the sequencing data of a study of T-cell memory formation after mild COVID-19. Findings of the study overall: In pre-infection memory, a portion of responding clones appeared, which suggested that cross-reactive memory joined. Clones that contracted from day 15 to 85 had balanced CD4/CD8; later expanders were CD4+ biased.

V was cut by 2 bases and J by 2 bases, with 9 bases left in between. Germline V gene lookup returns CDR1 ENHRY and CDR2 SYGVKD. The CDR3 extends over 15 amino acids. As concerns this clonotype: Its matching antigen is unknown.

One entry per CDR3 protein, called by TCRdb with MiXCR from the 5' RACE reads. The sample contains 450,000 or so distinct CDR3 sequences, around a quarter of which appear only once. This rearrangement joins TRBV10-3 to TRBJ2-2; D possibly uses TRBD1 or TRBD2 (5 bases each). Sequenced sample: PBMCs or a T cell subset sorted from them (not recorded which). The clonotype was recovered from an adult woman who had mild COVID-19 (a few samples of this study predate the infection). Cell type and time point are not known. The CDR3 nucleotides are TGTGCCATCAGTGAGGGGACGGCTAACACCGGGGAGCTGTTTTTT. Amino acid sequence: CAISEGTANTGELFF.